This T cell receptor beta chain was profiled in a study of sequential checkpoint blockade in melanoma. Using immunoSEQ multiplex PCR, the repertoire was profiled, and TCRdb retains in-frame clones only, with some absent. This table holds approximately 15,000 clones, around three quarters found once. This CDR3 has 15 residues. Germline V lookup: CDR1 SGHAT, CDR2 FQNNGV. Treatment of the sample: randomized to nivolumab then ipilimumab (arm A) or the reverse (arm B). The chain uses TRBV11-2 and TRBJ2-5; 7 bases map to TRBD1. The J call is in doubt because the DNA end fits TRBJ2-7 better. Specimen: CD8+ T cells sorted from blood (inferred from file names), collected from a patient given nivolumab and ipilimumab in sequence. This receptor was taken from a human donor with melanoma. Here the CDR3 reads CASTQTGPRDYEQYF. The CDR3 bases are TGTGCCAGCACCCAGACAGGGCCGCGCGACTACGAGCAGTACTTC.